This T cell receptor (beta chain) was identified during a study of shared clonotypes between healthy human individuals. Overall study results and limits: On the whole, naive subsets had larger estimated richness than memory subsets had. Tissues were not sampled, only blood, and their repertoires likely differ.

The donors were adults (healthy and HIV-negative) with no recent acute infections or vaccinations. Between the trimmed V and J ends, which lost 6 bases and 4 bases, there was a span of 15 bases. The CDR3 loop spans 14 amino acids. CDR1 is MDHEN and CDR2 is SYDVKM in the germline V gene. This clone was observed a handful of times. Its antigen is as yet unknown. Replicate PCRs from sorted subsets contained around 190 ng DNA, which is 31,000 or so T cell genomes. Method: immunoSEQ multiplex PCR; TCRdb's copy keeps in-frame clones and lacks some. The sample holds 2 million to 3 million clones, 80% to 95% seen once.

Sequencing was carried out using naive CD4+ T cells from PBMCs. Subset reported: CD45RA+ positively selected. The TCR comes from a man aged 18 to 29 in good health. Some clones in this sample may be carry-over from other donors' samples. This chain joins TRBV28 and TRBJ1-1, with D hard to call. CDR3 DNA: TGTGCCAGCAGGAGCGTAGTTCGGGCCACTGAAGCTTTCTTT. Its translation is CASRSVVRATEAFF.